A selection of T cell receptor beta chains follows, all from one sample in a study of blood T cell repertoires in COVID-19. The protocol was immunoSEQ multiplex PCR, while the TCRdb copy is restricted to in-frame clones and leaves out a portion. The sample records roughly 120,000 clones, 84% being singletons. The sequenced sample consisted of peripheral blood. These receptor sequences come from a woman in her fifties or sixties with acute or convalescent COVID-19. CDR3s leave out the opening cysteine and the closing phenylalanine or tryptophan. D genes are given only for firm matches.

cdr3_aa v_call d_call
ASSPSEGGSTDTQY TRBV28 -
SVVGTGGIRNTEAF TRBV29-1 TRBD1
ASNPGRGEQF TRBV19 -
ASSQGGTGNTIY TRBV3-1/TRBV3-2 -
ASSYGGSNTGELF TRBV6-5 -
ASSDLGTNVGDTQY TRBV2 TRBD2
ASSSMQGAISGELF TRBV5-1 TRBD1
ASSLSTSGTDTQY TRBV5-1 -
ASSLDSYGYT TRBV28 -
ASSMGRGAAQPQH TRBV19 -
ASSRPSTGLAGFPDTQY TRBV19 TRBD2
ASSQNYGTSMAKQF TRBV14 -
ASSETRMNTEAF TRBV10-1 -
ASSPGQGGSGELF TRBV3-1/TRBV3-2 TRBD1
ASSLGTGAYNEQF TRBV2 TRBD1
ASSLSLSNQPQH TRBV28 -
ALEDRISTDTQY TRBV4-1 -
AWSVRDRNSYEQY TRBV30 TRBD1
ASSSPRGTSGGIADTQY TRBV7-8 TRBD2
ATKHSGMGYGYT TRBV24-1 -
ASSPSDRVTYNEQF TRBV3-1/TRBV3-2 TRBD1
ASSEQGYYEKLF TRBV11-2 TRBD1
ASTMRGPAGFTF TRBV19 -
ASSSPPGQTGNTGELF TRBV2 TRBD1
ASSVSGQGAKEKLF TRBV9 TRBD1
ASRGDHRESEQF TRBV10-2 -
ASSPLQGNYGYT TRBV2 -